These T cell receptor beta chains were read from a single sample in a study of control samples from healthy donors and cancer patients. Assay: immunoSEQ multiplex PCR; the TCRdb copy retains only in-frame clones and omits some. The repertoire consists of about 85,000 clones, with 89% occurring once and the leading ten covering around 5.8%. The sequenced sample consisted of blood. Every receptor here comes from a man in his fifties or sixties in good health. The CDR3 runs from the conserved cysteine through the conserved F or W. D genes are given only for firm matches. Some rows have no size entry. The others give once, few or many, or a class for an expanded clone.

D gene	V gene	clone size	J gene	CDR3 DNA	CDR3 protein
NA	TRBV20-1	few	TRBJ2-1	TGCAGTGCTAGTAGGTTAGCCGCCCACGTCTTC	CSASRLAAHVF
TRBD2	TRBV7-9	NA	TRBJ2-1	TGTGCCAGCAGCTTCGGGGGGAGCACCTACAATGAGCAGTTCTTC	CASSFGGSTYNEQFF
NA	TRBV7-9	NA	TRBJ2-3	TGTGCCAGCAGCCCGCCGTTGGACGGCACAGATACGCAGTATTTT	CASSPPLDGTDTQYF
NA	TRBV21-1	NA	TRBJ2-7	TGTGCCACTAGAACCGAGCAGTACTTC	CATRTEQYF
TRBD2	TRBV20-1	once	TRBJ2-7	TGCAGTGCCAGTTTCGGGGGGGAAGACTACGAGCAGTACTTC	CSASFGGEDYEQYF
TRBD2	TRBV30	NA	TRBJ2-3	TGTGCCTCTAGCGGGGGGGGACGAGATACGCAGTATTTT	CASSGGGRDTQYF
NA	TRBV3-1/TRBV3-2	NA	TRBJ2-3	TGTGCCAGCAGCCAAGAAGTGGCGGGGGCTGCGGGGGATACGCAGTATTTT	CASSQEVAGAAGDTQYF
NA	TRBV13	NA	TRBJ2-1	TGTGCCAGCAGTTCCGGGGGAATCTACAATGAGCAGTTCTTC	CASSSGGIYNEQFF
TRBD2	TRBV5-1	NA	TRBJ2-3	TGCGCCAGCAGCACCGGGACTAGCGGGGACACAGATACGCAGTATTTT	CASSTGTSGDTDTQYF
NA	TRBV9	NA	TRBJ1-4	TGTGCCAGCAGCGTATCGGGAGCCTATGAAAAACTGTTTTTT	CASSVSGAYEKLFF
TRBD1	TRBV7-9	NA	TRBJ1-6	TGTGCCAGCAGCTCGAGCAAGGGGGCGAGCTCCTATAATTCACCCCTCCACTTT	CASSSSKGASSYNSPLHF
NA	TRBV6-5	NA	TRBJ2-1	TGTGCCAGCAGCACGGACAGAAGCTCCTACAATGAGCAGTTCTTC	CASSTDRSSYNEQFF
NA	TRBV14	NA	TRBJ1-4	TGTGCCAGCAGCCAATATGGGACTGATAATGAAAAACTGTTTTTT	CASSQYGTDNEKLFF
NA	TRBV5-1	NA	TRBJ2-7	TGCGCCAGCAGCGGCCAGGGTCTCTCCTACGAGCAGTACTTC	CASSGQGLSYEQYF
NA	TRBV14	once	TRBJ1-1	TGTGCCAGCAGCCAAGTTGGGGGGATAGGCGCTGAAGCTTTCTTT	CASSQVGGIGAEAFF
NA	TRBV27	once	TRBJ1-5	TGTGCCAGCAGTTTAAGAGGCCTCAATCAGCCCCAGCATTTT	CASSLRGLNQPQHF
TRBD1	TRBV18	NA	TRBJ1-2	TGTGCCAGCTCATTTCAGGGGGCGCGTGGCTACACCTTC	CASSFQGARGYTF
NA	TRBV30	few	TRBJ1-1	TGTGCCTGGAATGACCAGGGAAACACTGAAGCTTTCTTT	CAWNDQGNTEAFF
TRBD1	TRBV7-2	NA	TRBJ1-4	TGTGCCAGCAGCTTACTTAGTCTGGACAGGAGCGGTGAAAAACTGTTTTTT	CASSLLSLDRSGEKLFF
NA	TRBV25-1	NA	TRBJ1-2	TGTGCCAGCAGTGATCAGAACTATGGCTACACCTTC	CASSDQNYGYTF
NA	TRBV12-3/TRBV12-4	NA	TRBJ1-6	TGTGCCAGCAGGAGGACAGATGGTTCACCCCTCCACTTT	CASRRTDGSPLHF
TRBD1	TRBV2	NA	TRBJ1-5	TGTGCCAGCAGGGGGGACAGTTACAATCAGCCCCAGCATTTT	CASRGDSYNQPQHF
NA	TRBV3-1/TRBV3-2	NA	TRBJ2-5	TGTGCCAGCAGCCCCGCTAGGGGACGCCTAAAAGAGACCCAGTACTTC	CASSPARGRLKETQYF
NA	TRBV27	NA	TRBJ1-3	TGTGCCAGCAGTTTATCGGGCGTCGGAAACACCATATATTTT	CASSLSGVGNTIYF
NA	TRBV6-2/TRBV6-3	NA	TRBJ1-5	TGTGCCAACAGTTCCATCGGGGGTGGCAATCAGCCCCAGCATTTT	CANSSIGGGNQPQHF
TRBD2	TRBV9	NA	TRBJ2-3	TGTGCCAGCAGCTCAAAGGCCCTGCTAGCGGCGAACCCCTCAAGGTCGCAGTATTTT	CASSSKALLAANPSRSQYF
TRBD1	TRBV3-1/TRBV3-2	NA	TRBJ1-3	TGTGCCAGCAGCCAGGTCCCGGGACAGGGATCGAGCTCTGGAAACACCATATATTTT	CASSQVPGQGSSSGNTIYF
NA	TRBV6-5	NA	TRBJ2-5	TGTGCCAGCAGCTACAGGGAGGAGACCCAGTACTTC	CASSYREETQYF
TRBD2	TRBV11-3	NA	TRBJ2-7	TGTGCCAGCAGCTTAGCGGGGGGAGAAGAGCAGTACTTC	CASSLAGGEEQYF
NA	TRBV27	NA	TRBJ2-7	TGTGCCAGCAGGGCGTGGGGGGAGACCTACGAGCAGTACTTC	CASRAWGETYEQYF
NA	TRBV12-3/TRBV12-4	NA	TRBJ2-7	TGTGCCAGCAGTTTAATAAACGACTCCGAGCAGTACTTC	CASSLINDSEQYF
NA	TRBV7-8	large	TRBJ1-1	TGTGCCAGCAGCTCGACGGAAAGGGGTACTGAAGCTTTCTTT	CASSSTERGTEAFF
TRBD1	TRBV19	NA	TRBJ2-3	TGTGCCAGTAACCCACGGGACAGGACCCATACGCAGTATTTT	CASNPRDRTHTQYF
TRBD2	TRBV5-1	few	TRBJ2-7	TGCGCCAGCAGCCCTTATGATCCGGGACTAGCGGGTGCATACGAGCAGTACTTC	CASSPYDPGLAGAYEQYF
NA	TRBV9	NA	TRBJ2-7	TGTGCCAGCAGCGTAGCGGCCGCCTACGAGCAGTACTTC	CASSVAAAYEQYF
TRBD2	TRBV4-2	NA	TRBJ2-5	TGTGCCAGCAGCCCCGGGACTAGCGGGGGGGAGGAGACCCAGTACTTC	CASSPGTSGGEETQYF
NA	TRBV27	NA	TRBJ1-4	TGTGCCAGCTCGGCAGGGAATGAAAAACTGTTTTTT	CASSAGNEKLFF
NA	TRBV28	NA	TRBJ1-2	TGTGCCAGCAGTAACCCCCGGGGGACTAACTATGGCTACACCTTC	CASSNPRGTNYGYTF
TRBD1	TRBV5-4	NA	TRBJ1-4	TGTGCCAGCAGCTTGGGCAGTGGGACAGGAGGTGAAAAACTGTTTTTT	CASSLGSGTGGEKLFF
NA	TRBV30	NA	TRBJ1-1	TGTGCCTGGTCCCGGGACACCACTGAAGCTTTCTTT	CAWSRDTTEAFF
NA	TRBV30	NA	TRBJ2-7	TGTGCCTGGAGTGTACGTCGATGGGGGGCAGACGAGCAGTACTTC	CAWSVRRWGADEQYF
NA	TRBV4-1	NA	TRBJ2-2	TGCGCCAGCAGCCAAGGGCGGGGCTCCCGCACCGGGGAGCTGTTTTTT	CASSQGRGSRTGELFF
TRBD2	TRBV11-2	NA	TRBJ2-5	TGTGCCAGCAGCTTATTCGCTAGCGGGGGGGCCTGGGAGACCCAGTACTTC	CASSLFASGGAWETQYF
NA	TRBV2	NA	TRBJ1-2	TGTGCCAGCAGTGAACTTCGGCAGACCCGGACCTCTTATGGCTACACCTTC	CASSELRQTRTSYGYTF
NA	TRBV27	NA	TRBJ2-5	TGTGCCAGCAGTTTTTGGCCTTGGAAGACCCAGTACTTC	CASSFWPWKTQYF